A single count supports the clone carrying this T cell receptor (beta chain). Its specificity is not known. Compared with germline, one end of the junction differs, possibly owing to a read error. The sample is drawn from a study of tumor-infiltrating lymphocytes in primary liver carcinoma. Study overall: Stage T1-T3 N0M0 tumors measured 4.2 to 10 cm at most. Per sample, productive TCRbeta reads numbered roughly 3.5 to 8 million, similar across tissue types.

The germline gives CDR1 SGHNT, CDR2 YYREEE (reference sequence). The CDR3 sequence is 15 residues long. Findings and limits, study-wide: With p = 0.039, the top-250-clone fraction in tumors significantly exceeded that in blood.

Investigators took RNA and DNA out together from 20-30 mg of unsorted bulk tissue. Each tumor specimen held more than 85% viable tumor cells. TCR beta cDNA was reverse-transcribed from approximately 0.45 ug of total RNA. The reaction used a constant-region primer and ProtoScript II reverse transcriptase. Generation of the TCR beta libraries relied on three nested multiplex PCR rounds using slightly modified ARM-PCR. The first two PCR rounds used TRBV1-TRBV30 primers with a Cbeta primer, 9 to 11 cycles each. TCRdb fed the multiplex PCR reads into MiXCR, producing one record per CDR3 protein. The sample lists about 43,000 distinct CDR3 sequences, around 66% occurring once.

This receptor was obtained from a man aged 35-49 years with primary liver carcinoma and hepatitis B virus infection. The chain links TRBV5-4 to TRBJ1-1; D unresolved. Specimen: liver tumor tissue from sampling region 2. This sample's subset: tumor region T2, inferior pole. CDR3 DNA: TGTGCCGGCAGCGAGGGCCGTGCGTTGAGCACTGAAGCTTTCTTT. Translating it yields CAGSEGRALSTEAFF.